One sample yielded the 13 T cell receptor beta chains listed below, sequenced in a study of T cell changes during pregnancy in multiple sclerosis. Some clones are missing from TCRdb's copy, which holds only in-frame ones; the method was immunoSEQ multiplex PCR. The sample lists about 38,000 clones, about nine tenths occurring once. The sequences come from CD8+ T cells from peripheral blood mononuclear cells, collected after pregnancy. The receptors were gathered from a female donor with multiple sclerosis, enrolled in a pregnancy study.

This chain connects TRBV2 to TRBJ2-7, with 8 bases aligning to TRBD1. Losses at the gene ends were 6 bases for V and 4 bases for J; bases not matched to a gene: 5. Germline CDR1 and CDR2: SNHLY and FYNNEI. This CDR3 is 13 amino acids long. The CDR3 region is CASSQGTGYEQYF. In DNA form, the CDR3 reads TGTGCCAGCAGCCAAGGGACAGGTTACGAGCAGTACTTC.

J is TRBJ2-7 and V is TRBV9; D perhaps matches TRBD1 (6 bases). The V end lost 2 bases, the J end lost 0 bases, and 12 bases lay between the germline ends. This CDR3 contains 15 residues. Germline lookup yields CDR1 SGDLS and CDR2 YYNGEE. The CDR3 loop reads CASSVGHLSSYEQYF. CDR3 nucleotides: TGTGCCAGCAGCGTGGGACACCTGAGCTCCTACGAGCAGTACTTC.

The chain links TRBV27 to TRBJ1-1; D is unresolved. The germline gives CDR1 MNHEY, CDR2 SMNVEV (reference sequence). Trimming stripped 3 bases from V and 3 bases from J, with 8 bases between. The CDR3 totals 13 residues. The CDR3, as DNA: TGTGCCAGCAGTTTCGGTCCCGACACTGAAGCTTTCTTT. As protein: CASSFGPDTEAFF.

The V call is TRBV7-9, the J call TRBJ1-5, with D perhaps TRBD1 (5 bases). This CDR3 contains 13 residues. Germline V gene lookup returns CDR1 SEHNR and CDR2 FQNEAQ (reference sequence). V lost 4 bases to trimming and J lost 3 bases, with 7 bases between them. Written as DNA, the CDR3 is TGTGCCAGCAGCTCAGGGAACAATCAGCCCCAGCATTTT. Translation: CASSSGNNQPQHF.

The rearrangement uses TRBV5-1 and TRBJ2-7, with 8 bases matching TRBD2. V was clipped by 4 bases and J by 2 bases; unmatched bases: 8. CDR3 size: 15 residues. Per the germline V gene, CDR1 is SGHRS and CDR2 is YFSETQ. The CDR3 sequence is CASSVSSGLTYEQYF. In DNA form, the CDR3 reads TGCGCCAGCAGCGTTTCTAGCGGGCTGACCTACGAGCAGTACTTC.

This sequence joins TRBV5-1 and TRBJ2-2; a weak D match, TRBD1 (6 bases). V was trimmed by 0 bases and J by 6 bases, leaving 12 bases between them. Germline loops: CDR1 SGHRS, CDR2 YFSETQ. This CDR3 region has 15 residues. The CDR3 sequence: CASSLAGAGSGELFF. In DNA, the CDR3 is TGCGCCAGCAGCTTGGCAGGGGCTGGGTCCGGGGAGCTGTTTTTT. Using reference TRBV5-1 and TRBJ2-2 for the parts outside the CDR3, the full variable domain is KAGVTQTPRYLIKTRGQQVTLSCSPISGHRSVSWYQQTPGQGLQFLFEYFSETQRNKGNFPGRFSGRQFSNSRSEMNVSTLELGDSALYLCASSLAGAGSGELFFGEGSRLTVL.

The gene calls are TRBV4-1 and TRBJ1-6, with a tentative D call TRBD1 (5 bases). The CDR3 is made up of 17 amino acids. CDR1 and CDR2 (germline): MGHRA, YSYEKL. The germline V and J ends were trimmed by 0 bases and 3 bases, with 12 bases remaining between them. In DNA, the CDR3 is TGCGCCAGCAGCCAAGATTCGTTAGGGGACTATAATTCACCCCTCCACTTT. Its translation: CASSQDSLGDYNSPLHF.

The chain has TRBV9 and TRBJ2-1; 7 positions agree with TRBD1. V was clipped by 1 base and J by 5 bases; unmatched bases: 3. The CDR3 sequence is 14 residues long. The germline V gene has CDR1 SGDLS and CDR2 YYNGEE. The CDR3 DNA is TGTGCCAGCAGCGTATATGGGACAGACAATGAGCAGTTCTTC. Its translation is CASSVYGTDNEQFF. Using reference TRBV9 and TRBJ2-1 for the parts outside the CDR3, the full variable domain is DSGVTQTPKHLITATGQRVTLRCSPRSGDLSVYWYQQSLDQGLQFLIQYYNGEERAKGNILERFSAQQFPDLHSELNLSSLELGDSALYFCASSVYGTDNEQFFGPGTRLTVL.

The chain couples TRBV12-2 to TRBJ1-1; TRBD1, as called in the table, went unchecked against the DNA. TRBV12-2 has pseudogene status. This CDR3 has 22 amino acids. The DNA of the CDR3 is TGTGCAAGTCGTTCACTCCGCAGGGTCATAGAAGGGGCGGCGGACATGAACACTGAAGCTTTCTTT. Protein: CASRSLRRVIEGAADMNTEAFF.

The rearrangement links TRBV7-8 to TRBJ2-1; unclear D gene. CDR1 and CDR2 from the germline V gene are SGHVS and FQNEAQ. The CDR3 has 11 residues. V lost 3 bases to trimming and J lost 6 bases, with 3 bases between them. The CDR3 DNA follows: TGTGCCAGCAGCTTTAGCAATGAGCAGTTCTTC. It yields the protein CASSFSNEQFF.

This clone has only one observation. This rearrangement joins TRBV9 to TRBJ2-5, with 8 positions matching TRBD2. Germline CDR1 SGDLS, CDR2 YYNGEE. Losses at the gene ends were 0 bases for V and 0 bases for J; bases not matched to a gene: 4. CDR3 length: 16 amino acids. The chain's CDR3 is CASSVEGGRYQETQYF. The CDR3 DNA reads TGTGCCAGCAGCGTAGAAGGCGGGAGGTACCAAGAGACCCAGTACTTC.

Remarks on this clone: The same CDR3 also results from other DNA sequences found in this sample. The chain links TRBV9 to TRBJ2-2; D not resolved. In germline, CDR1 is SGDLS, CDR2 YYNGEE. V lost 0 bases to trimming and J lost 8 bases, with 5 bases between them. This CDR3 contains 12 residues. The CDR3 sequence is CASSVAVGELFF. The CDR3 DNA is TGTGCCAGCAGCGTAGCGGTAGGGGAGCTGTTTTTT. Looking up the rest from reference TRBV9 and TRBJ2-2 gives the full variable domain: DSGVTQTPKHLITATGQRVTLRCSPRSGDLSVYWYQQSLDQGLQFLIQYYNGEERAKGNILERFSAQQFPDLHSELNLSSLELGDSALYFCASSVAVGELFFGEGSRLTVL.

The CDR3 coding sequence is TGTGCCATCAGAACCGGACAGAACGAGCAGTACTTC. It codes for CAIRTGQNEQYF. The chain is built from TRBV10-3 and TRBJ2-7, with D perhaps TRBD1 (6 bases). V was trimmed by 6 bases and J by 5 bases, leaving 11 bases between them. This CDR3 spans 12 amino acids. Germline V lookup: CDR1 ENHRY, CDR2 SYGVKD.